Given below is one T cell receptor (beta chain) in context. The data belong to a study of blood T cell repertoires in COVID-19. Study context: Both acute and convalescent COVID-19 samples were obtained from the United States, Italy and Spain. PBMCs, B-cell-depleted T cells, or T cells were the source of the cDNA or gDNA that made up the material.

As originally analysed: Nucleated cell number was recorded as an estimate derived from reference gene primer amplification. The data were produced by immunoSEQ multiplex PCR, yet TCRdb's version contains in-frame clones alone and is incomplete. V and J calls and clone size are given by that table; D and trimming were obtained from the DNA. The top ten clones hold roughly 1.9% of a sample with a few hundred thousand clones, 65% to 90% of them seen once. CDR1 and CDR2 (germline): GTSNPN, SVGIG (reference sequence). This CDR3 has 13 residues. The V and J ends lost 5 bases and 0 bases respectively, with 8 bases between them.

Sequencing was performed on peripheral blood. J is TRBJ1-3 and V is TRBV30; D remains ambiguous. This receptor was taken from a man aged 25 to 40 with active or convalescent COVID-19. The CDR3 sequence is CAWYFDSGNTIYF. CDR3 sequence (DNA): TGTGCCTGGTACTTTGACTCTGGAAACACCATATATTTT.